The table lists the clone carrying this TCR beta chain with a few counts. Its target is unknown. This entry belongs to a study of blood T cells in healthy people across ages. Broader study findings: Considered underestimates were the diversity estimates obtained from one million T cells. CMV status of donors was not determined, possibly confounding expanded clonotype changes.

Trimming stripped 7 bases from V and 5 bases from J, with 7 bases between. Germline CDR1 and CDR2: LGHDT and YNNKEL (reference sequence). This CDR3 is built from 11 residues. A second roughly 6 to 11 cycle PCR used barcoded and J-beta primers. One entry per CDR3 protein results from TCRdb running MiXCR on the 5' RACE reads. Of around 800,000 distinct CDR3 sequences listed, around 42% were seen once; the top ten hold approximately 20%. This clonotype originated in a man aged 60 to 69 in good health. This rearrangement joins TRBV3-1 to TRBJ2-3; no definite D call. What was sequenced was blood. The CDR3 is CASKGIDTQYF. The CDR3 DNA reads TGTGCCAGCAAAGGGATAGATACGCAGTATTTT.